The 8 T cell receptor beta chains given below trace back to one sample, sequenced in a study of blood T cell repertoires in COVID-19. Clones were read by immunoSEQ multiplex PCR, and TCRdb kept only the in-frame ones, dropping some. The sample consists of about 68,000 clones, approximately 80% of them appearing once. The sequenced sample consisted of peripheral blood. The receptors were gathered from a man at least 80 years old with acute or convalescent COVID-19.

The chain carries TRBV4-1 and TRBJ2-3; 7 bases are a match to TRBD2. Germline CDR1 and CDR2: MGHRA and YSYEKL. CDR3 size: 17 residues. Trimming cost V 4 bases and J 6 bases; bases outside gene matches: 16. The CDR3 DNA is TGCGCCAGCAGCCCCCTCCCAGGGAGGGCCCCGCATGATACGCAGTATTTT. Translation: CASSPLPGRAPHDTQYF.

The chain is built from TRBV7-2 and TRBJ2-3, with D possibly TRBD1 on 6 matching bases. CDR3 length: 14 amino acids. Germline lookup yields CDR1 SGHTA and CDR2 FQGNSA. V lost 2 bases and J lost 5, with 11 bases in between. The CDR3 loop is CASSLYRVVDTQYF. The DNA of the CDR3 is TGTGCCAGCAGCTTATACAGGGTGGTAGATACGCAGTATTTT.

The chain employs TRBV9 and TRBJ1-2; tentative D call: TRBD1 (6 bases). Deletions cut 4 bases from V and 2 bases from J, with 9 bases between. Germline-derived CDR1 and CDR2 are SGDLS and YYNGEE. The CDR3 has 13 residues. The CDR3, as DNA: TGTGCCAGCAGCCCTACAGGGAACTATGGCTACACCTTC. This encodes CASSPTGNYGYTF. Full variable domain (remainder filled in from reference TRBV9 and TRBJ1-2): DSGVTQTPKHLITATGQRVTLRCSPRSGDLSVYWYQQSLDQGLQFLIQYYNGEERAKGNILERFSAQQFPDLHSELNLSSLELGDSALYFCASSPTGNYGYTFGSGTRLTVV.

This rearrangement joins TRBV4-1 to TRBJ1-4; 8 bases agree with TRBD1. This CDR3 contains 18 residues. The J segment lost 8 bases and the V segment lost 3 bases, leaving 17 bases of the junction unmatched. CDR1 and CDR2 (germline): MGHRA, YSYEKL. CDR3 nucleotides: TGCGCCAGCAGCCACCCACAGGGGCAGGGGGCGCGTCAGGAAAAACTGTTTTTT. Protein sequence: CASSHPQGQGARQEKLFF.

The chain uses TRBV6-5 and TRBJ2-7, with no clear D. Germline values: CDR1 MNHEY, CDR2 SVGAGI. The CDR3 covers 16 residues. The V end was cut by 0 bases, the J end by 3 bases, with 15 bases between. The CDR3 DNA reads TGTGCCAGCAGTTACTCGTTGCACAGTAACGGCTACGAGCAGTACTTC. Amino acid sequence: CASSYSLHSNGYEQYF.

This chain links TRBV15 with TRBJ1-4, with D hard to call. The CDR3 consists of 17 residues. Germline lookup yields CDR1 LNHNV and CDR2 YYDKDF (reference sequence). Trimming took off 0 bases at V and 0 bases at J, with 11 bases between the two ends. CDR3 DNA: TGTGCCACCAGCAGAGAGTCGGGATTTGCAACTAATGAAAAACTGTTTTTT. Its protein product is CATSRESGFATNEKLFF.

This chain uses TRBV5-4 with TRBJ2-1; 7 bases fit TRBD1. Germline V CDR1 and CDR2: SGHNT, YYREEE (reference sequence). V lost 3 bases to trimming and J lost 5 bases; unmatched junction nucleotides: 8. The CDR3 extends over 15 amino acids. CDR3 protein: CASSWGRTGDNEQFF. Written as DNA, the CDR3 is TGTGCCAGCAGCTGGGGGCGGACAGGAGACAATGAGCAGTTCTTC.

The V and J genes are TRBV20-1 and TRBJ1-2; no definite D call. Germline V CDR1 and CDR2: DFQATT, SNEGSKA (reference sequence). V lost 1 base and J 13 bases, leaving 13 bases between the germline ends. CDR3 length: 11 residues. The CDR3 DNA sequence: TGCAGTGCTAGAGGGAGGGAGTCGGGCACCTTC. Amino acid sequence: CSARGRESGTF.